This T cell receptor (beta chain) was sequenced during a study of blood T cell repertoires in COVID-19 (dated by TCRdb to 2020 to 2022). In terms of the full investigation: Samples covering the acute and convalescent phases of COVID-19 were provided by collaborators in the United States, Italy and Spain. The material from the prospective study consisted of cDNA or gDNA derived from T cells, B-cell-depleted T cells, or PBMCs. The dataset comprised deeply sampled blood TCRbeta repertoires from subjects exposed to, actively infected with, or recovered from COVID-19. The repertoires were released in a freely available public database meant as a resource for research on the immune response to SARS-CoV-2. The samples were drawn from two sources: the first 160 participants of the ongoing ImmuneRACE study, and over 950 subjects contributed by 6 global collaborators. A de-identified subject ID, COVID-19 status, age in years and sex were almost always included in the sample metadata. Where HLA class I and class II types were available, the types were taken from metadata supplied by the sample provider, not from assay-based typing. The paper's findings and limits, for the study overall: The quantity of clinical and demographic metadata differed by source and by participant and was supplied without curation.

As encoded in the germline V gene (reference sequence), CDR1 is LNHDA while CDR2 is SQIVND. At the junction V is shortened by 1 base and J by 4 bases; bases outside the gene matches: 5. Counted from cysteine to phenylalanine, this CDR3 has 16 amino acids. Left in the record is the CDR3 DNA by itself, 48 bases read in frame from the first base. This clone was seen a few times. Its antigen remains undetermined. Base qualities are not provided; no much larger clone lies one nucleotide away. TCRbeta CDR3 regions were amplified from genomic DNA using the immunoSEQ Assay, a bias-controlled multiplex PCR. The authors' pipeline ran thus. The number of nucleated cells in each sample was estimated from the amplification of reference gene primers within the assay. Sequence reads were collapsed and filtered to measure the absolute abundance of every unique TCRbeta CDR3 rearrangement. For each sample, productive Simpson clonality was calculated as the square root of Simpson's diversity index over productive rearrangements. TCRdb limited this immuneACCESS table to in-frame rearrangements with V and J called. A share of clones is missing; checked studies link under half to unresolved V genes, and the rest is unexplained. That table supplies the V and J calls and clone size; D and trimming were determined from the DNA. The sample records roughly 250,000 clones, more than 65% of which are singletons. The ten top clones hold roughly 4% of the sample.

The collaborating institutions used their own protocols to collect whole blood in K2EDTA tubes. Collaborator samples were shipped for TCRbeta analysis as frozen whole blood, isolated PBMCs, or DNA extracted from either sample type. The chain is made from TRBV19 and TRBJ1-5, and 9 bases in between align with TRBD1. This clonotype was sampled from a woman aged 40 to 50 with active or convalescent COVID-19. What was sequenced was peripheral blood. The DNA sequence is given as TGTGCCAGTAGTATAGCGGGACAGGGACTAAATCAGCCCCAGCATTTT. Its protein product is CASSIAGQGLNQPQHF.